A single TCR beta chain is shown here with its context. What it recognizes is unknown. CD45RO-negative CD8 cells positively selected for CCR7 made up the naive population, which excluded terminally differentiated effector memory CD45RA+ cells. Healthy and HIV-negative, the adult donors had no recent acute infections or vaccinations. Some clones are missing from TCRdb's copy, which holds only in-frame ones; the method was immunoSEQ multiplex PCR. The sample yields about 2,200,000 clones, approximately 94% seen once. Per the germline V gene, CDR1 is MNHEY and CDR2 is SMNVEV (reference sequence). V lost 3 bases to trimming and J lost 2 bases, with 11 bases between them. CDR3 length: 14 amino acids. The data were taken from a study of shared clonotypes between healthy human individuals. Notes on the study in general: It was observed that approximately 5% of naive CD4 clonotypes were shared across several donors.

Input material: naive CD8+ T cells from PBMCs. This TCR was recovered from a man between 18 and 35 years old in good health. Some clones in this sample may be carry-over from other donors' samples. V gene TRBV27 combines with J gene TRBJ2-7; possibly TRBD1 for D (5 bases). In DNA, the CDR3 is TGTGCCAGCAGTTTGTCACAGGCGGCCTACGAGCAGTACTTC. Translation gives CASSLSQAAYEQYF.